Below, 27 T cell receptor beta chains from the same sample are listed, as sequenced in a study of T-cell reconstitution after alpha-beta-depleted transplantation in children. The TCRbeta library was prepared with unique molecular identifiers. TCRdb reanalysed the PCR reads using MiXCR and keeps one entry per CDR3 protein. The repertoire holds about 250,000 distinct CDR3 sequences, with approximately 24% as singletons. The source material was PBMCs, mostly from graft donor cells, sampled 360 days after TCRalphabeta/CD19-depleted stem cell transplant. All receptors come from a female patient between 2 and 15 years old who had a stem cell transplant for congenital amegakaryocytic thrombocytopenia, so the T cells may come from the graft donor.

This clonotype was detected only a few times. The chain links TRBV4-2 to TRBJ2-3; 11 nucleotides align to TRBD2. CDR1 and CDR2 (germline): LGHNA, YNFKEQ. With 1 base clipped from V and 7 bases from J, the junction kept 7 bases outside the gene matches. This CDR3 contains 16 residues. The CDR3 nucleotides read TGTGCCAGCAGCCAAGGTGGGGCTAGCGGGAGGAATACGCAGTATTTT. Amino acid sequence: CASSQGGASGRNTQYF.

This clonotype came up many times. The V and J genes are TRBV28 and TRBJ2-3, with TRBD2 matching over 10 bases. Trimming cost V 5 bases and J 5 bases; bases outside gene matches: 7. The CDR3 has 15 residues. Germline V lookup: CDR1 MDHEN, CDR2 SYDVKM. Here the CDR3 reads CASSTLAGAEDTQYF. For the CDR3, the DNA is TGTGCCAGCAGTACGCTAGCGGGGGCGGAAGATACGCAGTATTTT.

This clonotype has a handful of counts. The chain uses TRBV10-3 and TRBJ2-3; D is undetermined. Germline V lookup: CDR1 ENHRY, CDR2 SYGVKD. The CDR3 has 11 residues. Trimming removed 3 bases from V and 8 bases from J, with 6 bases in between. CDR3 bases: TGTGCCATCAGTGACCGGGCTACGCAGTATTTT. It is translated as CAISDRATQYF.

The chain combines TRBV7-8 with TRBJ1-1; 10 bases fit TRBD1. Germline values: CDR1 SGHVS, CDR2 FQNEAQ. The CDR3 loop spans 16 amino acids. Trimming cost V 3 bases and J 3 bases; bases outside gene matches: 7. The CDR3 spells CASSFGDRGEDTEAFF. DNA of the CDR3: TGTGCCAGCAGCTTCGGGGACAGGGGTGAGGACACTGAAGCTTTCTTT.

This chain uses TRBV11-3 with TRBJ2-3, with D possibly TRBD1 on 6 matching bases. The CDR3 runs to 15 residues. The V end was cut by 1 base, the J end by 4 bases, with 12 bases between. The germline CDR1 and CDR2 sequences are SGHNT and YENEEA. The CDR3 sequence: CASSLVGAGSDTQYF. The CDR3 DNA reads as TGTGCCAGCAGCTTAGTGGGGGCAGGGTCAGATACGCAGTATTTT.

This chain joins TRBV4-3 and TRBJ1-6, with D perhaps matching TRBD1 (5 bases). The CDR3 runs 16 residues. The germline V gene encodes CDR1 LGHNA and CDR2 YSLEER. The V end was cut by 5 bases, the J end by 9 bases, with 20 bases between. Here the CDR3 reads CASSARPGPAFSPLHF. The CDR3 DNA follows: TGCGCCAGCAGCGCCCGACCGGGGCCGGCCTTTTCACCCCTCCACTTT.

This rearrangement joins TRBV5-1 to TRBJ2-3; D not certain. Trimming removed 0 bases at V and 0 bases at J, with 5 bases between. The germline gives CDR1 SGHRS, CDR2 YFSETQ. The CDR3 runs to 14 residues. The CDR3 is CASSLVQSTDTQYF. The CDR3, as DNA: TGCGCCAGCAGCTTGGTTCAGAGCACAGATACGCAGTATTTT.

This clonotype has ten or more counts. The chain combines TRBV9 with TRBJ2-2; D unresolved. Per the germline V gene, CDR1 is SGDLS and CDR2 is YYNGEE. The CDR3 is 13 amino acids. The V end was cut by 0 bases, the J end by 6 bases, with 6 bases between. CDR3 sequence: CASSVAWAGELFF. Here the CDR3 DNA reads TGTGCCAGCAGCGTAGCCTGGGCCGGGGAGCTGTTTTTT.

The chain's CDR3 is CASSPPLEPRDTQYF. DNA of the CDR3: TGTGCCAGCAGTCCTCCCCTCGAACCCCGAGATACGCAGTATTTT. This chain links TRBV12-3 or TRBV12-4 with TRBJ2-3; D remains ambiguous. The CDR3 contains 15 residues. The germline V and J ends were trimmed by 5 bases and 5 bases, with 17 bases remaining between them.

The CDR3 coding sequence is TGTGCCAGCAGCATTAGCGGCCGCTCCTACGAGCAGTACTTC. This sequence encodes CASSISGRSYEQYF. The rearrangement links TRBV7-3 to TRBJ2-7, with TRBD2 as a possible D gene (6 bases). V was shortened by 5 bases and J by 0 bases, with 11 bases between the two germline ends. This CDR3 contains 14 residues. In germline, CDR1 is SGHTA, CDR2 FQGTGA.

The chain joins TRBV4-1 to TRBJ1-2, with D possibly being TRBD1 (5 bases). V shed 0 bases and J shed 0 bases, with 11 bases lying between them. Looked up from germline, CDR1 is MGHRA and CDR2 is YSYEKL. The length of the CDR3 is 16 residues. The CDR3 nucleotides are TGCGCCAGCAGCCAAGATGGGGACCACCCTAACTATGGCTACACCTTC. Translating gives CASSQDGDHPNYGYTF.

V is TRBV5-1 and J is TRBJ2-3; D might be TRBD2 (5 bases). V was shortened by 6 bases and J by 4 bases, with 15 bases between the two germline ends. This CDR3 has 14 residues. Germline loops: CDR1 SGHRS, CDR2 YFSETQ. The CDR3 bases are TGCGCCAGCATCGATCGGTTGGGAGCAGATACGCAGTATTTT. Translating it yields CASIDRLGADTQYF.

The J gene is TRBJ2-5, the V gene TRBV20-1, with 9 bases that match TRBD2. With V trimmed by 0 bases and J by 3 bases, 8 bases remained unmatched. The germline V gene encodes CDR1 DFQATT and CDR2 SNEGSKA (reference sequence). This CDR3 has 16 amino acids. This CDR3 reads CSARDAGGRGKETQYF. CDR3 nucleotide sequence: TGCAGTGCTAGAGATGCGGGGGGGCGTGGGAAAGAGACCCAGTACTTC.

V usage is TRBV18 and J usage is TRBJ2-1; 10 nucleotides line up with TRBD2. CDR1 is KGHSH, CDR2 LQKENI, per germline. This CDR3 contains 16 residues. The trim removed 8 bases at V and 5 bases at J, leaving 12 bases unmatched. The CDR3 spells CASAVALAGVDNEQFF. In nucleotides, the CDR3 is TGTGCCAGCGCCGTAGCTCTAGCGGGGGTTGACAATGAGCAGTTCTTC.

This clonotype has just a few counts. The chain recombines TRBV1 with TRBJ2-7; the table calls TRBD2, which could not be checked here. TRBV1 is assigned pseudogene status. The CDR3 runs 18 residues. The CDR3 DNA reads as TGCACCACCACTCCGGGACTAGCGGGAGGGCCCGGCCGTTACGAGCAGTACTTC. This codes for CTTTPGLAGGPGRYEQYF.

CDR3 loop: CSAHGAGEADTQYF. The CDR3 DNA is TGCAGTGCCCACGGAGCGGGAGAAGCAGATACGCAGTATTTT. The chain joins TRBV20-1 to TRBJ2-3; 8 bases fit TRBD2. V shed 6 bases, J shed 4 bases, and the junction held 9 bases outside the gene matches. The V gene's germline CDR1 is DFQATT and CDR2 SNEGSKA (reference sequence). The CDR3 is 14 amino acids.

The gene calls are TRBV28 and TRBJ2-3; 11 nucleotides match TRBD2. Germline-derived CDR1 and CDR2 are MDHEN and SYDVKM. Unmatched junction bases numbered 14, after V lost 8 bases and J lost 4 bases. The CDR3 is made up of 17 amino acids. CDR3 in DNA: TGTGCCAGCGACGGGGCTAGCGGGGGGCCTAACGCAGATACGCAGTATTTT. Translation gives CASDGASGGPNADTQYF.

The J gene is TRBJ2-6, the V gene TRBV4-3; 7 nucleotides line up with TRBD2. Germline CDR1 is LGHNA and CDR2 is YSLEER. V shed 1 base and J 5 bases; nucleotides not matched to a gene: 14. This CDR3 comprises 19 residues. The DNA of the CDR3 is TGCGCCAGCAGCCAAGCCCCCCCCTCCGGACTAGTCTGGGCCAACGTCCTGACTTTC. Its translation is CASSQAPPSGLVWANVLTF.

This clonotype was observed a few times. The chain's CDR3 is CASSRGQSSYNEQFF. The CDR3 nucleotides are TGCGCCAGCAGCCGAGGACAGAGCTCCTACAATGAGCAGTTCTTC. V gene TRBV5-1 combines with J gene TRBJ2-1; maybe TRBD1 (6 bases). The CDR3 contains 15 residues. V dropped 4 bases and J dropped 0 bases, with 11 bases sitting between them. The germline V gene encodes CDR1 SGHRS and CDR2 YFSETQ.

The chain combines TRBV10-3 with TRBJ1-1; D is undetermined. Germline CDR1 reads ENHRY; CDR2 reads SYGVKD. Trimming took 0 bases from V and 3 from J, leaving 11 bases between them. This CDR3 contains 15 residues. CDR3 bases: TGTGCCATCAGTGAGTCGATCGGGGAATACACTGAAGCTTTCTTT. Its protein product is CAISESIGEYTEAFF.

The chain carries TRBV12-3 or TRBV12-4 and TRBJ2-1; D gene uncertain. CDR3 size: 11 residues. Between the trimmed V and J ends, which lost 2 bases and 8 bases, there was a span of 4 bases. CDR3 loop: CASSLWDEQFF. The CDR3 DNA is TGTGCCAGCAGTTTATGGGATGAGCAGTTCTTC.

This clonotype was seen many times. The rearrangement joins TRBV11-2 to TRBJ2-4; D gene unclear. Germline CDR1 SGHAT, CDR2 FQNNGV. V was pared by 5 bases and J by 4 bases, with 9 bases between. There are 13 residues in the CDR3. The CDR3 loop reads CASSHGPKNIQYF. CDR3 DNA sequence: TGTGCCAGCAGCCACGGCCCGAAAAACATTCAGTACTTC.

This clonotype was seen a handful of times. This CDR3 is CASSLAGVVDTQYF. The CDR3 DNA reads as TGCGCCAGCAGTCTAGCGGGGGTGGTAGATACGCAGTATTTT. The chain recombines TRBV5-1 with TRBJ2-3; 10 bases fit TRBD2. The germline CDR1 and CDR2 sequences are SGHRS and YFSETQ. CDR3 size: 14 residues. The J segment lost 5 bases and the V segment lost 5 bases, leaving 5 bases of the junction unmatched.

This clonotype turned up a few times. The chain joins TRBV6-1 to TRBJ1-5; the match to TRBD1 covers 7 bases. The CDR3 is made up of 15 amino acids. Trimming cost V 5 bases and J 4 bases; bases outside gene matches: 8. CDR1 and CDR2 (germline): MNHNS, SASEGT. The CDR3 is CASSLAGGGNQPQHF. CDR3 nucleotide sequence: TGTGCCAGCAGTCTAGCAGGGGGTGGAAATCAGCCCCAGCATTTT.

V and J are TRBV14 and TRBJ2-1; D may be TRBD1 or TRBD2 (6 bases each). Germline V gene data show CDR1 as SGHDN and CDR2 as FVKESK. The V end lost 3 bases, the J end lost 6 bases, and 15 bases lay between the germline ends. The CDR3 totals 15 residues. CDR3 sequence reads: CASSHRDGGGNEQFF. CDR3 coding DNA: TGTGCCAGCAGCCATCGGGACGGAGGGGGCAATGAGCAGTTCTTC.

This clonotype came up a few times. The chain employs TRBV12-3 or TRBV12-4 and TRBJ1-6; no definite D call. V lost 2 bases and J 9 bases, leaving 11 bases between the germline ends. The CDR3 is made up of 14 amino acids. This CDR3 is CASSLFTLSSPLHF. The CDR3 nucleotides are TGTGCCAGCAGTTTATTTACATTAAGTTCACCCCTCCACTTT.

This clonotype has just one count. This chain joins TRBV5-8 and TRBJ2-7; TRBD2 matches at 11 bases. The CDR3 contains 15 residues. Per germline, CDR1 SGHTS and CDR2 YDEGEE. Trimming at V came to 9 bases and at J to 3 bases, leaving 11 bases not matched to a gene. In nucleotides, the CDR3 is TGTGCCAACAAACCTAGCGGGAGGAAGATCTACGAGCAGTACTTC. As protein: CANKPSGRKIYEQYF.